This TCR beta chain was captured by sequencing in a study of blood T cell repertoires in COVID-19. For the study at large: The study drew acute and convalescent COVID-19 samples from the United States, Italy and Spain.

As handled by the study authors: Nucleated cell counts were estimated from reference gene primer amplification. Produced via immunoSEQ multiplex PCR; TCRdb's table is partial and in-frame only. V and J calls and clone size are copied from that table; D and trimming were computed from the DNA. The table shows 150,000 to 200,000 clones, with approximately 79% occurring only once. Sequences were obtained from PBMCs or T cells enriched from blood (not recorded which). This TCR was recovered from a woman in her sixties or seventies with acute COVID-19.

The CDR3 region has the DNA TGTGCCAGCAGCACTACTAGCGGGAGGCCCCTAATCTCTGGGGCCAACGTCCTGACTTTC. Its translation: CASSTTSGRPLISGANVLTF. The chain links TRBV13 to TRBJ2-6, with 12 bases fitting TRBD2. The CDR3 has 20 residues. V gave up 5 bases and J gave up 0 bases; unmatched junction bases: 11. Per germline, CDR1 PRHDT and CDR2 FYEKMQ (reference sequence).